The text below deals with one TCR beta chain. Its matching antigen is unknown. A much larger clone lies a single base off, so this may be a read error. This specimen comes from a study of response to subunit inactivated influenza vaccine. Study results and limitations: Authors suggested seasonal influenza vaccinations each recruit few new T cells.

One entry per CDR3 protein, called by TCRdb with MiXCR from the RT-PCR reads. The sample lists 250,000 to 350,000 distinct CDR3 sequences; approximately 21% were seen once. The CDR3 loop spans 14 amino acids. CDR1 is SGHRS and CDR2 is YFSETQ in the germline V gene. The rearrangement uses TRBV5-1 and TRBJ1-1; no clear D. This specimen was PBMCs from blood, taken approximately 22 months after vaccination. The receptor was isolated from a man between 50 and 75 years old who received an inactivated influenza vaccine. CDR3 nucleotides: TGCGCCGGCAGCCAGAACGGGAAGAACACTGAAGCTTTCTTT. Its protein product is CAGSQNGKNTEAFF.